This TCR beta chain was documented in a study of metastatic and nonmetastatic thyroid tumors. TCRdb recomputed clones from the PCR reads via MiXCR. The sample has roughly 6,100 clones, 30% to 40% seen once; the top ten hold under 30%. Germline CDR1 is SGHDT and CDR2 is YYEEEE. Trimming removed 4 bases from V and 4 bases from J; junction bases left unmatched: 7. This CDR3 is 16 amino acids long. Thyroid surgery took place with no prior treatment in any patient. This clonotype originated in a male donor with papillary thyroid cancer or a benign thyroid nodule (not recorded which). Some clones in this sample may be carry-over from other donors' samples. This chain connects TRBV5-6 to TRBJ2-1, with 11 positions matching TRBD2. Specimen: adjacent normal tissue. CDR3 in amino acids: CASSRATSGAYNEQFF. CDR3 sequence (DNA): TGTGCCAGCAGCCGCGCGACTAGCGGGGCTTACAATGAGCAGTTCTTC.